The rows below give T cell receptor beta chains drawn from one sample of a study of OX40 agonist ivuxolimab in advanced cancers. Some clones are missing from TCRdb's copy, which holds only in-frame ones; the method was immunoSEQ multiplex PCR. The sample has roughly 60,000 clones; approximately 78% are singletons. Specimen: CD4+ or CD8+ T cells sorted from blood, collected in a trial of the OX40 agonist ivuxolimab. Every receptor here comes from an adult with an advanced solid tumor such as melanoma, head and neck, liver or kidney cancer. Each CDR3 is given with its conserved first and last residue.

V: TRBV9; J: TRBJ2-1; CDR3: CASSVDGRFSYNEQFF
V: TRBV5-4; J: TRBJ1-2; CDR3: CASSLPGQANYGYTF
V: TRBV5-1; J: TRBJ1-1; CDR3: CASNSGQSGTEAFF
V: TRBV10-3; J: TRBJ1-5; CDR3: CAIGTDSNQPQHF
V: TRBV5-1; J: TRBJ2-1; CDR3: CASSPRQVITRGDEQFF
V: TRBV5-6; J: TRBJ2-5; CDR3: CASSLGQGTLQETQYF
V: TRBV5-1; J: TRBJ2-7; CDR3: CASSLDRVAEQYF
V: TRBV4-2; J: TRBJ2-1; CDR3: CASSQDLAFYEQFF
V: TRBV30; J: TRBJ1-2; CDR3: CAWENPGQGGENYGYTF
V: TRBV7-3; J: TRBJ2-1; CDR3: CASSLDSSSYNEQFF
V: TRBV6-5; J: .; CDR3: CASRGQGVYEQYF
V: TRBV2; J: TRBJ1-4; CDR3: CASSEVDWESPTNEKLFF